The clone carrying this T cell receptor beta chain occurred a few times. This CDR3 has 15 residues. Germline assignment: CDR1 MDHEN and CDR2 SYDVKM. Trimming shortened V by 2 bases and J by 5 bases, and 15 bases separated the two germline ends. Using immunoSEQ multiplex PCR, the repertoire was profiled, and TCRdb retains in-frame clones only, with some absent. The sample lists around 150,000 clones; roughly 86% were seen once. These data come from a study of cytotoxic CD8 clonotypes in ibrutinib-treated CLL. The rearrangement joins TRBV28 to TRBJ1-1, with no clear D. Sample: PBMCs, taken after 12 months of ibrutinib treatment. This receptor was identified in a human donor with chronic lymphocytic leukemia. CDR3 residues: CASSLRNLGRTEAFF. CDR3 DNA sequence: TGTGCCAGCAGTTTAAGGAATCTAGGGCGGACTGAAGCTTTCTTT.